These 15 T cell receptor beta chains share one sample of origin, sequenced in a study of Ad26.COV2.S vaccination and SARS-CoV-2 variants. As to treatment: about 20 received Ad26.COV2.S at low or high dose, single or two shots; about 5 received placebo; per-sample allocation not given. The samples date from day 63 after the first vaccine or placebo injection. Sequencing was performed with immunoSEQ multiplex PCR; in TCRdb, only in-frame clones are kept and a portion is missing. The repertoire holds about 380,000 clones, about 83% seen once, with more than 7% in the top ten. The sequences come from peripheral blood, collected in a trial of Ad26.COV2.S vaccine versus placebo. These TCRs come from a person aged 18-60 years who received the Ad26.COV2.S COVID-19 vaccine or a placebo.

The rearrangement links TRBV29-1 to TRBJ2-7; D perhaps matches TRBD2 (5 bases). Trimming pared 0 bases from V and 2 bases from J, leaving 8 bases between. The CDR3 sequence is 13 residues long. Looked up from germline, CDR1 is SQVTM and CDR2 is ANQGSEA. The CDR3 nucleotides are TGCAGCGTTGAAGAGGAGGAGCCCTACGAGCAGTACTTC. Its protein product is CSVEEEEPYEQYF.

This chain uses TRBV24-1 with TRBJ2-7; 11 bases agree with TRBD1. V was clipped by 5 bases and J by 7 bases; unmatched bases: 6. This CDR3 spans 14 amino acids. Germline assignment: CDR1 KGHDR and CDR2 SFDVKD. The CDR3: CATSVGQGAGEQYF. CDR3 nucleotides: TGTGCCACCAGTGTTGGACAGGGGGCCGGAGAGCAGTACTTC.

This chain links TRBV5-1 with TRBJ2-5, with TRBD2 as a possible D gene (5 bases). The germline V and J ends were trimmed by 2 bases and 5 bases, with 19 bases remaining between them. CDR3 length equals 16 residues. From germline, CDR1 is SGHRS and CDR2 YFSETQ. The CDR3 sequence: CASSFLSGLPGETQYF. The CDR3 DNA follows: TGCGCCAGCAGCTTCCTCTCCGGCCTCCCGGGGGAGACCCAGTACTTC.

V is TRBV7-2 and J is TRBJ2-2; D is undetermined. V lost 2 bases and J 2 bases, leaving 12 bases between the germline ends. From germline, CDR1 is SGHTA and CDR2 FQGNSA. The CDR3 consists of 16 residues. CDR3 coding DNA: TGTGCCAGCAGCTTATCACGGCAGCGTAACACCGGGGAGCTGTTTTTT. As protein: CASSLSRQRNTGELFF.

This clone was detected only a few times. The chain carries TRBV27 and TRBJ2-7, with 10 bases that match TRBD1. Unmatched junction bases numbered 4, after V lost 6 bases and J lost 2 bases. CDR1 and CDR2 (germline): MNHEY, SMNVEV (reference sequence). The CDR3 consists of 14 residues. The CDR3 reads CASRRGTGAYEQYF. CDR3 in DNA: TGTGCCAGCAGGAGGGGGACAGGGGCCTACGAGCAGTACTTC.

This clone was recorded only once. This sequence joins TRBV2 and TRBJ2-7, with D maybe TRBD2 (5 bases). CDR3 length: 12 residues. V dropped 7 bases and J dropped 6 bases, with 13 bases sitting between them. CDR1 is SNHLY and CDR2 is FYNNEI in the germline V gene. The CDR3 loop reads CASTIYSGEQYF. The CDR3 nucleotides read TGTGCCAGCACTATTTACAGCGGCGAGCAGTACTTC. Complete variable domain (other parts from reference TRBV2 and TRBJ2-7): EPEVTQTPSHQVTQMGQEVILRCVPISNHLYFYWYRQILGQKVEFLVSFYNNEISEKSEIFDDQFSVERPDGSNFTLKIRSTKLEDSAMYFCASTIYSGEQYFGPGTRLTVT.

The CDR3 region is CATTESSYNSPLHF. CDR3 nucleotide sequence: TGTGCCACCACCGAGAGCTCCTATAATTCACCCCTCCACTTT. The rearrangement joins TRBV19 to TRBJ1-6; D call uncertain. Trimming shortened V by 10 bases and J by 0 bases, and 10 bases separated the two germline ends. The CDR3 is 14 amino acids. Germline lookup yields CDR1 LNHDA and CDR2 SQIVND (reference sequence).

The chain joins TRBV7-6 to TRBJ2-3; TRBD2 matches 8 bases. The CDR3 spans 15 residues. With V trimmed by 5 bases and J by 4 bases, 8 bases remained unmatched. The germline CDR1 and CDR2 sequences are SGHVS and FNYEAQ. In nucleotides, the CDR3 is TGTGCCAGCAGCCCCGTAGCGGGGAAATCAGATACGCAGTATTTT. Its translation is CASSPVAGKSDTQYF. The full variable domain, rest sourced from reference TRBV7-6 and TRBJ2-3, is GAGVSQSPRYKVTKRGQDVALRCDPISGHVSLYWYRQALGQGPEFLTYFNYEAQQDKSGLPNDRFSAERPEGSISTLTIQRTEQRDSAMYRCASSPVAGKSDTQYFGPGTRLTVL.

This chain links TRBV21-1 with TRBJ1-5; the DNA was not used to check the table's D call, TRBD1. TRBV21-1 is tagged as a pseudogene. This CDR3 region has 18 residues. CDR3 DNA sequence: TGTGCCAGCAGCAGGCTGACAGGGAAAAATGGCGAATTTCAGCCCCAGCATTTT. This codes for CASSRLTGKNGEFQPQHF.

CDR3 nucleotide sequence: TGTGCCAGCAGCTTAGCCCCGCCGGCTTATAATTCACCCCTCCACTTT. Translated, it gives CASSLAPPAYNSPLHF. This chain connects TRBV7-2 to TRBJ1-6; D ambiguous. V lost 0 bases to trimming and J lost 4 bases, with 10 bases between them. CDR3 length equals 16 residues. CDR1 SGHTA and CDR2 FQGNSA come from the germline V gene. The complete variable domain, with remaining parts taken from reference TRBV7-2 and TRBJ1-6, reads GAGVSQSPSNKVTEKGKDVELRCDPISGHTALYWYRQSLGQGLEFLIYFQGNSAPDKSGLPSDRFSAERTGGSVSTLTIQRTQQEDSAVYLCASSLAPPAYNSPLHFGNGTRLTVT.

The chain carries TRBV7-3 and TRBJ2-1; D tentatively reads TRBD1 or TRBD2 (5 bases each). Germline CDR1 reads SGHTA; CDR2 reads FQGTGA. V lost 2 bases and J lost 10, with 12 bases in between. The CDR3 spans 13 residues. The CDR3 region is CASSLYVGTEQFF. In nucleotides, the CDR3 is TGTGCCAGCAGCTTATATGTCGGGACGGAGCAGTTCTTC.

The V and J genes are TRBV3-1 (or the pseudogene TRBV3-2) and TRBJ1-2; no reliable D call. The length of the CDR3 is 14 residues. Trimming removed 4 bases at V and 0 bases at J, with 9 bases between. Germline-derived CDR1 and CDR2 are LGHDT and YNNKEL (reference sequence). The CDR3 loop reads CASSRTQANYGYTF. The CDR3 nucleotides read TGTGCCAGCAGCCGGACCCAAGCTAACTATGGCTACACCTTC.

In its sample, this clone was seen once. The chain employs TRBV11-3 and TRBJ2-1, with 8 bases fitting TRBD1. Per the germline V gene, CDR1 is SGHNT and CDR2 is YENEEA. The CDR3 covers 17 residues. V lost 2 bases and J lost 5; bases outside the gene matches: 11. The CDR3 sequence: CASSLRGAGGYHNEQFF. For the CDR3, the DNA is TGTGCCAGCAGCTTAAGGGGCGCAGGGGGCTACCACAATGAGCAGTTCTTC. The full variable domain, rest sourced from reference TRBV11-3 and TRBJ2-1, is EAGVVQSPRYKIIEKKQPVAFWCNPISGHNTLYWYLQNLGQGPELLIRYENEEAVDDSQLPKDRFSAERLKGVDSTLKIQPAELGDSAVYLCASSLRGAGGYHNEQFFGPGTRLTVL.

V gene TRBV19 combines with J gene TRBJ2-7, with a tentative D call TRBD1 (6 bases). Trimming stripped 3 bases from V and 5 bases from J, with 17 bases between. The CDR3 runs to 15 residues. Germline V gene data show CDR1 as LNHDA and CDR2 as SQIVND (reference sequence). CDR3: CASSMPKWGPNEQYF. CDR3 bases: TGTGCCAGTAGTATGCCTAAATGGGGGCCAAACGAGCAGTACTTC.

The CDR3, as DNA: TGTGCCAGCAGCGTAGGGCCGACGAACACTGAAGCTTTCTTT. The encoded protein is CASSVGPTNTEAFF. The chain couples TRBV7-3 to TRBJ1-1; D ambiguous. Germline CDR1 SGHTA, CDR2 FQGTGA. The CDR3 consists of 14 residues. Trimming removed 5 bases from V and 1 base from J, with 11 bases in between.